The 22 T cell receptor beta chains presented below share a single source sample, sequenced in a study of cytomegalovirus exposure and HLA in healthy donors. PCR involved 60 Vbeta and 13 Jbeta primers. This table comes from immunoSEQ multiplex PCR, and its TCRdb copy is limited to in-frame clones, with some not included. This table holds 120,000 to 150,000 clones, about 82% found once. Sequencing was done on a sample of PBMCs. These receptors were taken from a male donor in good health and CMV-seronegative.

This clone was seen repeatedly, ten times or more. The J gene is TRBJ1-2, the V gene TRBV6-1, with 9 bases fitting TRBD1. This CDR3 contains 14 residues. Trimming took 7 bases from V and 4 from J; bases not matched to a gene: 7. Germline V gene lookup returns CDR1 MNHNS and CDR2 SASEGT. Here the CDR3 reads CASMNRGQGYGYTF. In DNA, the CDR3 is TGTGCCAGCATGAACAGGGGGCAGGGCTATGGCTACACCTTC.

The chain employs TRBV6-1 and TRBJ1-1; 9 nucleotides line up with TRBD1. CDR1 is MNHNS, CDR2 SASEGT, per germline. V lost 7 bases to trimming and J lost 4 bases; unmatched junction nucleotides: 10. The CDR3 runs to 15 residues. For the CDR3, the DNA is TGTGCCAGCACTCTGGAAGGGACAGGGTCCACTGAAGCTTTCTTT. As protein: CASTLEGTGSTEAFF.

This clone was seen a single time. The chain joins TRBV2 to TRBJ1-2, with TRBD1 as a possible D gene (6 bases). The germline V and J ends were trimmed by 4 bases and 2 bases, with 20 bases remaining between them. The CDR3 runs 17 residues. Per germline, CDR1 SNHLY and CDR2 FYNNEI. CDR3 in DNA: TGTGCCAGCAGTGGTCACAGGGCATTGGATGGAAACTATGGCTACACCTTC. This codes for CASSGHRALDGNYGYTF.

The chain couples TRBV5-4 to TRBJ2-5; 7 nucleotides line up with TRBD1. The CDR3 runs 14 residues. Germline V gives CDR1 SGHNT, CDR2 YYREEE (reference sequence). With 4 bases clipped from V and 5 bases from J, the junction kept 8 bases outside the gene matches. In DNA, the CDR3 is TGTGCCAGCAGCCCTAGACAGGGTTGGGAGACCCAGTACTTC. It translates to CASSPRQGWETQYF.

The chain employs TRBV15 and TRBJ1-2; D possibly corresponds to TRBD1 (5 bases). CDR3 length: 15 residues. The V end was cut by 1 base, the J end by 4 bases, with 13 bases between. Germline CDR1 is LNHNV and CDR2 is YYDKDF (reference sequence). The CDR3 is CATSRVVGASYGYTF. In DNA, the CDR3 is TGTGCCACCAGCAGAGTCGTAGGGGCTTCCTATGGCTACACCTTC.

The chain carries TRBV4-2 and TRBJ2-5; D is uncertain. Germline lookup yields CDR1 LGHNA and CDR2 YNFKEQ. The CDR3 consists of 14 residues. The V end was cut by 0 bases, the J end by 2 bases, with 7 bases between. The DNA for the CDR3 is TGTGCCAGCAGCCAAGAGAACAGTCAAGAGACCCAGTACTTC. Encoded protein: CASSQENSQETQYF.

V gene TRBV4-1 combines with J gene TRBJ1-1; D is undetermined. There are 16 residues in the CDR3. V lost 4 bases to trimming and J lost 2 bases, with 17 bases between them. Germline V lookup: CDR1 MGHRA, CDR2 YSYEKL. The CDR3 coding sequence is TGCGCCAGCAGCCCATTAACAATCCGGGTCAACACTGAAGCTTTCTTT. Its protein is CASSPLTIRVNTEAFF.

The gene calls are TRBV18 and TRBJ2-5; 7 positions agree with TRBD2. The CDR3 totals 14 residues. Germline loops: CDR1 KGHSH, CDR2 LQKENI. V shed 3 bases, J shed 0 bases, and the junction held 1 base outside the gene matches. The CDR3 DNA follows: TGTGCCAGCTCACCCGGGACTAACCAAGAGACCCAGTACTTC. Residues: CASSPGTNQETQYF.

V and J are TRBV9 and TRBJ2-1; 12 bases align to TRBD2. J gave up 10 bases and V 6 bases, and 8 bases lay outside the gene matches. CDR1 is SGDLS, CDR2 YYNGEE, per germline. This CDR3 spans 14 amino acids. In DNA, the CDR3 is TGTGCCAGCAACCTAGCGGGGGGGCCACAGGAGCAGTTCTTC. This codes for CASNLAGGPQEQFF. Drawing the rest from reference TRBV9 and TRBJ2-1, the complete variable domain is DSGVTQTPKHLITATGQRVTLRCSPRSGDLSVYWYQQSLDQGLQFLIQYYNGEERAKGNILERFSAQQFPDLHSELNLSSLELGDSALYFCASNLAGGPQEQFFGPGTRLTVL.

J is TRBJ2-3 and V is TRBV5-1; D is unresolved. This CDR3 region has 16 residues. The ends were cut back, 5 bases at V and 2 bases at J, with 18 bases in the middle. Per germline, CDR1 SGHRS and CDR2 YFSETQ. CDR3 amino acids: CASRPPEQIPTDTQYF. Here the CDR3 DNA reads TGCGCCAGCAGACCCCCCGAACAGATCCCCACAGATACGCAGTATTTT.

The rearrangement links TRBV27 to TRBJ1-6; 7 positions match TRBD1. The CDR3 contains 14 residues. From germline, CDR1 is MNHEY and CDR2 SMNVEV (reference sequence). V gave up 8 bases and J gave up 6 bases; unmatched junction bases: 7. The CDR3, as DNA: TGTGCCAGCGGGACAGTTTACGGTAATTCACCCCTCCACTTT. Translating gives CASGTVYGNSPLHF.

The chain couples TRBV7-9 to TRBJ1-1, with D possibly matching TRBD1 (6 bases). The CDR3 is 13 amino acids. The germline V gene encodes CDR1 SEHNR and CDR2 FQNEAQ (reference sequence). V was shortened by 5 bases and J by 2 bases, with 9 bases between the two germline ends. CDR3 bases: TGTGCCAGCAGCATGGGGGCCAACACTGAAGCTTTCTTT. Its translation is CASSMGANTEAFF.

The rearrangement joins TRBV6-1 to TRBJ1-2; D unclear. The CDR3 has 14 amino acids. Germline loops: CDR1 MNHNS, CDR2 SASEGT. V gave up 6 bases and J gave up 5 bases, with 16 bases separating them. CDR3 DNA sequence: TGTGCCAGCAGACGGGAGGTTAGGACTTATGGCTACACCTTC. Amino acids: CASRREVRTYGYTF.

The chain couples TRBV4-2 to TRBJ2-1; D is perhaps TRBD2 (5 bases). CDR1 and CDR2 (germline): LGHNA, YNFKEQ. Trimming took 6 bases from V and 0 from J, leaving 12 bases between them. CDR3 size: 15 residues. The CDR3 is CASSQQRSSYNEQFF. In nucleotides, the CDR3 is TGTGCCAGCAGTCAGCAGCGGAGCTCCTACAATGAGCAGTTCTTC.

This clone was seen more than once but under ten times. The chain combines TRBV4-3 with TRBJ1-3, with no clear D. The V end lost 0 bases, the J end lost 8 bases, and 5 bases lay between the germline ends. Germline V gene data show CDR1 as LGHNA and CDR2 as YSLEER. The CDR3 is 12 residues long. Here the CDR3 DNA reads TGCGCCAGCAGCCAAGACAGGTACACCATATATTTT. This gives the protein CASSQDRYTIYF.

This clone has just a few counts. The chain couples TRBV6-6 to TRBJ2-1; 9 nucleotides align to TRBD1. CDR3 size: 14 residues. The J segment lost 4 bases and the V segment lost 6 bases, leaving 4 bases of the junction unmatched. CDR1 is MNHNY and CDR2 is SVGAGI in the germline V gene (reference sequence). DNA for the CDR3: TGTGCCAGCAGCCGCGGGACAGGGTACAATGAGCAGTTCTTC. The encoded protein is CASSRGTGYNEQFF.

The V call is TRBV5-1, the J call TRBJ2-5; 8 positions agree with TRBD2. The J call is doubtful: the DNA matches TRBJ2-7 better. The germline gives CDR1 SGHRS, CDR2 YFSETQ. The CDR3 has 15 amino acids. CDR3 DNA sequence: TGCGCCAGCAGCCCCACGGAGCGGGAGTTATACGAGCAGTACTTC. Amino acids: CASSPTERELYEQYF.

The chain carries TRBV9 and TRBJ1-1; possibly TRBD1 for D (5 bases). This CDR3 spans 13 amino acids. Germline V CDR1 and CDR2: SGDLS, YYNGEE. V lost 0 bases and J lost 5, with 8 bases in between. CDR3 coding DNA: TGTGCCAGCAGCGTAGCGGGGGAGACTGAAGCTTTCTTT. It codes for CASSVAGETEAFF.

This rearrangement joins TRBV9 to TRBJ1-4, with D possibly TRBD1 on 5 matching bases. Germline V lookup: CDR1 SGDLS, CDR2 YYNGEE. V lost 0 bases, J lost 3 bases, and 9 bases lay in between. The CDR3 is made up of 15 amino acids. The CDR3 bases are TGTGCCAGCAGCGTAGGGGGCGGATCTAATGAAAAACTGTTTTTT. It codes for CASSVGGGSNEKLFF.

The chain couples TRBV18 to TRBJ1-3, with 12 positions matching TRBD1. V lost 3 bases, J lost 0 bases, and 15 bases stayed unmatched. Germline-derived CDR1 and CDR2 are KGHSH and LQKENI. CDR3 length equals 21 residues. CDR3 nucleotides: TGTGCCAGCTCACCGAGGGCCGGGACAGGGGGCTTCCACCGCTCTGGAAACACCATATATTTT. Translated, it gives CASSPRAGTGGFHRSGNTIYF. Variable domain in full (rest from reference TRBV18 and TRBJ1-3): NAGVMQNPRHLVRRRGQEARLRCSPMKGHSHVYWYRQLPEEGLKFMVYLQKENIIDESGMPKERFSAEFPKEGPSILRIQQVVRGDSAAYFCASSPRAGTGGFHRSGNTIYFGEGSWLTVV.

The chain is built from TRBV11-3 and TRBJ2-7; 9 bases are shared with TRBD2. This CDR3 has 15 amino acids. V lost 5 bases to trimming and J lost 3 bases; unmatched junction nucleotides: 8. Germline assignment: CDR1 SGHNT and CDR2 YENEEA. The CDR3 nucleotides are TGTGCCAGCAGCCGGACTAGCGAGATAATCTACGAGCAGTACTTC. Its translation: CASSRTSEIIYEQYF.

The chain carries TRBV5-1 and TRBJ1-6; 7 bases match TRBD1. Germline assignment: CDR1 SGHRS and CDR2 YFSETQ. Losses at the gene ends were 9 bases for V and 4 bases for J; bases not matched to a gene: 7. This CDR3 comprises 14 residues. The CDR3 DNA reads TGCGCCACCAAGGGGGCTGGATATAATTCACCCCTCCACTTT. It translates to CATKGAGYNSPLHF.